This TCR beta chain was sequenced in a study of T cell clonality in common variable immunodeficiency. This clone was seen repeatedly, ten times or more. The sequenced fragment ends 3 residues before the CDR3 boundary, so the rest is inferred from the germline J gene. This CDR3 is built from 15 residues. Per germline, CDR1 DFQATT and CDR2 SNEGSKA (reference sequence). Unmatched junction bases numbered 10, after V lost 2 bases and J lost 5 bases. Clones were sequenced by immunoSEQ multiplex PCR, and TCRdb holds only the in-frame ones, with some missing. This record lists under 60,000 clones, none seen once only, and the top ten clones contain 3% to 3.5%. Caucasian heritage predominated among both patients and controls.

This chain joins TRBV20-1 and TRBJ2-3; 7 nucleotides agree with TRBD2. The sequence came from a person aged 18 to 70 in good health. The sequenced sample consisted of peripheral blood mononuclear cells. This CDR3 reads CSARSSGKVRDTQYF. The DNA read from the CDR3 is TGCAGTGCTAGATCGAGCGGGAAGGTCAGAGATACG.